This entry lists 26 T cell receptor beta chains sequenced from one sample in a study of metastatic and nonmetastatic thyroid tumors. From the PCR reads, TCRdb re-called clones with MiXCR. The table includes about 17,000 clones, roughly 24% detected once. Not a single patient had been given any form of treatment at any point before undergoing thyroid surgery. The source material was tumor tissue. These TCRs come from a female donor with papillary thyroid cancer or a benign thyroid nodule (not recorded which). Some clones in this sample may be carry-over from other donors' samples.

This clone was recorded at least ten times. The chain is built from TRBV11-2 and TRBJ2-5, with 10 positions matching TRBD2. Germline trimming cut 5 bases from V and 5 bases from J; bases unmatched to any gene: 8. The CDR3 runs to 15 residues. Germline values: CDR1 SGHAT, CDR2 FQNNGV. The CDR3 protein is CASSTPGLALETQYF. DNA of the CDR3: TGTGCCAGCAGCACACCGGGACTAGCGCTCGAGACCCAGTACTTC.

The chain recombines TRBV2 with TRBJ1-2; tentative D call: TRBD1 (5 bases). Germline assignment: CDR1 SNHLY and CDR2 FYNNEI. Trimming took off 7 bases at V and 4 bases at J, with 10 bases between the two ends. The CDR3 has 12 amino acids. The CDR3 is CASIQDLYGYTF. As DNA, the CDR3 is TGTGCCAGCATACAGGACCTCTATGGCTACACCTTC.

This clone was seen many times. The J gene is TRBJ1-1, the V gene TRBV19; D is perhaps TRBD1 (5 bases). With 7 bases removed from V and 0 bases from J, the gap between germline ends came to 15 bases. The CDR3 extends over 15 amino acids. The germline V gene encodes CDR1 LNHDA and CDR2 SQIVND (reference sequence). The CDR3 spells CASTSGARMNTEAFF. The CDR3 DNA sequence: TGTGCCAGTACCTCTGGGGCGAGAATGAACACTGAAGCTTTCTTT.

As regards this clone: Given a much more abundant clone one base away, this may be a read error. The CDR3 spells CASRDRKTGGLFF. The CDR3 DNA is TGTGCCAGCAGGGACAGGAAAACCGGGGGGCTGTTTTTT. This sequence joins TRBV12-3 or TRBV12-4 and TRBJ2-2; possible D gene TRBD1, 7 bases. This CDR3 contains 13 residues.

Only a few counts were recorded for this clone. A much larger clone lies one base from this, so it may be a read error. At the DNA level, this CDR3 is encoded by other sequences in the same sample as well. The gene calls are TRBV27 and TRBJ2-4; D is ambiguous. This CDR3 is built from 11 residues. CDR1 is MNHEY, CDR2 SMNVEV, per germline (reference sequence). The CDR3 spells CASSFGNIQYF. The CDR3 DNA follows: TGTGCCAGCAGTTTTGGGAACATCCAGTACTTC.

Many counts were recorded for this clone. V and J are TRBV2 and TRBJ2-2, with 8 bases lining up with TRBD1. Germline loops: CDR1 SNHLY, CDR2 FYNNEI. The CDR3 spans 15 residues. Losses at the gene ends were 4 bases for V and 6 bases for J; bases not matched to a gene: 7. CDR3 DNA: TGTGCCAGCAGTGCCCAGGGGGCGAGGGCCGGGGAGCTGTTTTTT. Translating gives CASSAQGARAGELFF. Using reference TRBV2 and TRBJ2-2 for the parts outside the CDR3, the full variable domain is EPEVTQTPSHQVTQMGQEVILRCVPISNHLYFYWYRQILGQKVEFLVSFYNNEISEKSEIFDDQFSVERPDGSNFTLKIRSTKLEDSAMYFCASSAQGARAGELFFGEGSRLTVL.

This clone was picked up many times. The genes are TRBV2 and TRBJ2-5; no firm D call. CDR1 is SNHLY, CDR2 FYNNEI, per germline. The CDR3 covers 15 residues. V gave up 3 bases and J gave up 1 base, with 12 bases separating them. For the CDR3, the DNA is TGTGCCAGCAGTGACCCTAGACCCTTCCAAGAGACCCAGTACTTC. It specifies CASSDPRPFQETQYF.

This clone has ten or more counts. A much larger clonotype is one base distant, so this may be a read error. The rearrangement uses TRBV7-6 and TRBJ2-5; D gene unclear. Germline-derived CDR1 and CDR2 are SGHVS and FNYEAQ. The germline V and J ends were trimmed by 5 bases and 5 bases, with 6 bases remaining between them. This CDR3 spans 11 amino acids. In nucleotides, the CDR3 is TGTGCCAGCAGCATATGGGAGACCCAGTACTTC. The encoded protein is CASSIWETQYF. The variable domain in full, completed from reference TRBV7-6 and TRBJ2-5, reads GAGVSQSPRYKVTKRGQDVALRCDPISGHVSLYWYRQALGQGPEFLTYFNYEAQQDKSGLPNDRFSAERPEGSISTLTIQRTEQRDSAMYRCASSIWETQYFGPGTRLLVL.

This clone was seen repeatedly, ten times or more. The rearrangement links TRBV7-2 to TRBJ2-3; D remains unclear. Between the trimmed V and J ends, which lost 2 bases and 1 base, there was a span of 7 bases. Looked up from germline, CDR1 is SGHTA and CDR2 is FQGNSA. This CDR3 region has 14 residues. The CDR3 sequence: CASSLRVRTDTQYF. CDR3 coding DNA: TGTGCCAGCAGCTTAAGAGTGCGCACAGATACGCAGTATTTT.

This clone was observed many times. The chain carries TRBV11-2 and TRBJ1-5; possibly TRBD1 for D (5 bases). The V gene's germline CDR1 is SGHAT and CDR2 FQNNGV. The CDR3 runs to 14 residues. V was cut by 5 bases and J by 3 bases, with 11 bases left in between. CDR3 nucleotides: TGTGCCAGCAGCAACGGACACAACAATCAGCCCCAGCATTTT. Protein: CASSNGHNNQPQHF.

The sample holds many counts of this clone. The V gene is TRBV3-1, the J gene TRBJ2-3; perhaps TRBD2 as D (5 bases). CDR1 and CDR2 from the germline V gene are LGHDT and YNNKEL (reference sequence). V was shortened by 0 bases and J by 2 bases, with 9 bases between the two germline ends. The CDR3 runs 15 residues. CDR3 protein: CASSQDSGFTDTQYF. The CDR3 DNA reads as TGTGCCAGCAGCCAAGACAGCGGTTTCACAGATACGCAGTATTTT.

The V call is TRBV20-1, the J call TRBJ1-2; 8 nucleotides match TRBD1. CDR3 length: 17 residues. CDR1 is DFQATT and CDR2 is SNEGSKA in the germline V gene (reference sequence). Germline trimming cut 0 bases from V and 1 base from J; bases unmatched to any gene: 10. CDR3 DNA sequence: TGCAGTGCTAGAGATCGAGGCTGGACAGGGATTAACTATGGCTACACCTTC. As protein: CSARDRGWTGINYGYTF.

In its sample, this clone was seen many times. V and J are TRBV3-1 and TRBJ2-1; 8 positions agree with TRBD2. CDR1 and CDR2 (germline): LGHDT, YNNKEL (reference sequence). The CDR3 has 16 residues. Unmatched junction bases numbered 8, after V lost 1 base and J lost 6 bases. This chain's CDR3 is CASSQATSEASNEQFF. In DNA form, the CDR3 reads TGTGCCAGCAGCCAAGCGACTAGCGAGGCCTCCAATGAGCAGTTCTTC.

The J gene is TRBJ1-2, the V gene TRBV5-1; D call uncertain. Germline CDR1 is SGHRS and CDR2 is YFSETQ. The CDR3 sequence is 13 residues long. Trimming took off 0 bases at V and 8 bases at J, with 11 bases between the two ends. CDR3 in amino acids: CASSLGTLGGYTF. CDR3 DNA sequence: TGCGCCAGCAGCTTGGGCACCCTGGGAGGCTACACCTTC.

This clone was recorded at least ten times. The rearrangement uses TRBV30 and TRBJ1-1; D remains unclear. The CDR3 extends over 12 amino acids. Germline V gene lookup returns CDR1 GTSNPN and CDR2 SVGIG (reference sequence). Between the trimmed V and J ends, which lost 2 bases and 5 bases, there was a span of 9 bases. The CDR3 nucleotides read TGTGCCTGGAGTTTCGGGAAGACTGAAGCTTTCTTT. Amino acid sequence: CAWSFGKTEAFF.

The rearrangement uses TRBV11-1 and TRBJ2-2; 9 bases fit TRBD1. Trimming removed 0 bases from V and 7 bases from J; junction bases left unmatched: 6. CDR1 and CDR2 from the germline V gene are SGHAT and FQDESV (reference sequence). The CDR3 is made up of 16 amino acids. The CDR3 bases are TGTGCCAGCAGCTTAGCAGGGACAGGGTCAGTCGGGGAGCTGTTTTTT. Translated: CASSLAGTGSVGELFF.

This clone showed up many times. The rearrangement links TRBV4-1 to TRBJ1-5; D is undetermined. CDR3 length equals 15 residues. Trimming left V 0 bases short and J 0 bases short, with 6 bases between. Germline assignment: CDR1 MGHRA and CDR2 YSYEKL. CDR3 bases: TGCGCCAGCAGCCAAGAAGGGTATAGCAATCAGCCCCAGCATTTT. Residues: CASSQEGYSNQPQHF.

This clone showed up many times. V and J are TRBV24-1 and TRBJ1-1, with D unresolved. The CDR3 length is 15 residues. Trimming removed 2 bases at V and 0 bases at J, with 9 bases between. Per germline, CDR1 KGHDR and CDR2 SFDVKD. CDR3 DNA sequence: TGTGCCACCAGTGATTCCGGGGAAGTGAACACTGAAGCTTTCTTT. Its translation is CATSDSGEVNTEAFF.

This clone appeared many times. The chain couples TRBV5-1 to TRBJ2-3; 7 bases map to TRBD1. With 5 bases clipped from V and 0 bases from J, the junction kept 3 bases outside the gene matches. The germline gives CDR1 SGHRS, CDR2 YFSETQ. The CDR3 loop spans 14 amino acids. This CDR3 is CASSPQGSTDTQYF. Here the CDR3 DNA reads TGCGCCAGCAGTCCACAGGGGAGCACAGATACGCAGTATTTT.

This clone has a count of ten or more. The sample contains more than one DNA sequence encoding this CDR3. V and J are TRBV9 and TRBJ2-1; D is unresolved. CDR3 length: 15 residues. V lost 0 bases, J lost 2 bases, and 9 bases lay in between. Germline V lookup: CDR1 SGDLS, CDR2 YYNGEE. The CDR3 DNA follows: TGTGCCAGCAGCGTAGCTCAGGATCCCTACAATGAGCAGTTCTTC. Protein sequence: CASSVAQDPYNEQFF.

The CDR3 coding sequence is TGTGCCAGCAGCTTAGCCGGGACTAGAGGGGGGGCCGATGAGCAGTTCTTC. Amino acids: CASSLAGTRGGADEQFF. J is TRBJ2-1 and V is TRBV7-2; 8 bases match TRBD2. Germline V gene lookup returns CDR1 SGHTA and CDR2 FQGNSA. The CDR3 consists of 17 residues. J gave up 8 bases and V 0 bases, and 12 bases lay outside the gene matches.

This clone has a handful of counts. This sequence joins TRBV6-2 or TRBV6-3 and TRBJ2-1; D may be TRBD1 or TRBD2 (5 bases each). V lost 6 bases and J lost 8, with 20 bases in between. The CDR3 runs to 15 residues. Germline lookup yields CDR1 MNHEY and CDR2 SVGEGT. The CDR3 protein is CASRDWDLRFDEQFF. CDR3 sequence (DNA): TGTGCCAGCAGGGACTGGGACCTCCGCTTCGATGAGCAGTTCTTC.

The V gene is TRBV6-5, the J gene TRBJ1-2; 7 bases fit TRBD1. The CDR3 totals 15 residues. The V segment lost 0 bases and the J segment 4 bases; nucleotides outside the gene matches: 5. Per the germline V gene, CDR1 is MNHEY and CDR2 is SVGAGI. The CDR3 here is CASSYSIRDSYGYTF. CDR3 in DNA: TGTGCCAGCAGTTACTCGATACGGGACAGCTATGGCTACACCTTC.

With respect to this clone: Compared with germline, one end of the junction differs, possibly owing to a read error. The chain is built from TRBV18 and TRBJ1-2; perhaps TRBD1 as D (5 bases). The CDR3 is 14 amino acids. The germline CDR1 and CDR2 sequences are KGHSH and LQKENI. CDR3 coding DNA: TGTGCCAGCCCACCTCAAACAGGAACCTATGGCTACACCTTC. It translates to CASPPQTGTYGYTF.

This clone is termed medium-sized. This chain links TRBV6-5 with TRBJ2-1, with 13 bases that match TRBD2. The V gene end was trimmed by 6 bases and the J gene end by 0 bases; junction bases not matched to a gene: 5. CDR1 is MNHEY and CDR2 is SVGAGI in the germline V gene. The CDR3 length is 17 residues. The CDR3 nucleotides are TGTGCCAGCAGAGGACTAGCGGGAGTCAGCTCCTACAATGAGCAGTTCTTC. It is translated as CASRGLAGVSSYNEQFF.

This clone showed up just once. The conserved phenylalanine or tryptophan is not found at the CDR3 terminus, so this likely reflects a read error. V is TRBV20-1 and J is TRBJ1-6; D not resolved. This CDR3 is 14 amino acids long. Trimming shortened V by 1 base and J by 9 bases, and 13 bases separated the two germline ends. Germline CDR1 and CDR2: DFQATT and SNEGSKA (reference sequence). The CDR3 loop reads CSARVPDLCSPLHL. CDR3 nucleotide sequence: TGCAGTGCTAGAGTACCAGACTTGTGTTCACCCCTCCACCTT.